The 14 T cell receptor beta chains below come from one sample, sequenced in a study of low-dose radiotherapy and immunotherapy resistance in tumors. Primers used for first-strand cDNA, a TRAV- and TRBV-specific set, covered both alpha and beta chains. TCRs were amplified for roughly 20 PCR cycles with a constant-region primer and V-primer adapter. Each CDR3 protein gets one entry after TCRdb re-called the reads with MiXCR. The sample records roughly 17,000 distinct CDR3 sequences, approximately 63% being singletons. The source of these receptors is a human donor with advanced metastatic prostate, ovarian, gallbladder or colorectal cancer (not recorded which). This table probably holds off-target reads from a library built for another chain.

The V and J genes are TRBV15 and TRBJ2-7; TRBD1 matches at 11 bases. The germline V gene has CDR1 LNHNV and CDR2 YYDKDF (reference sequence). There are 15 residues in the CDR3. V shed 5 bases and J 6 bases; nucleotides not matched to a gene: 9. The CDR3 DNA follows: TGTGCCACCAGCGGACCGGGGACAGGGGGTCGCGAGCAGTACTTC. Translated, it gives CATSGPGTGGREQYF.

The gene calls are TRBV3-1 and TRBJ2-1; no reliable D call. CDR1 is LGHDT and CDR2 is YNNKEL in the germline V gene (reference sequence). Trimming removed 1 base at V and 4 bases at J, with 5 bases between. The CDR3 extends over 13 amino acids. The CDR3 reads CASSQVVYNEQFF. The CDR3 DNA is TGTGCCAGCAGCCAAGTAGTGTACAATGAGCAGTTCTTC.

The V call is TRBV7-9, the J call TRBJ2-5, with no clear D. The germline gives CDR1 SEHNR, CDR2 FQNEAQ (reference sequence). The CDR3 is made up of 13 amino acids. Deletions cut 5 bases from V and 4 bases from J, with 11 bases between. This chain's CDR3 is CASSPAGLETQYF. The CDR3 DNA reads TGTGCCAGCAGCCCCGCCGGGCTAGAGACCCAGTACTTC. Full variable domain (missing parts from reference TRBV7-9 and TRBJ2-5): DTGVSQNPRHKITKRGQNVTFRCDPISEHNRLYWYRQTLGQGPEFLTYFQNEAQLEKSRLLSDRFSAERPKGSFSTLEIQRTEQGDSAMYLCASSPAGLETQYFGPGTRLLVL.

The V call is TRBV3-1, the J call TRBJ2-1; 8 bases are a match to TRBD2. V was clipped by 1 base and J by 6 bases; unmatched bases: 5. The CDR3 runs 15 residues. Germline-derived CDR1 and CDR2 are LGHDT and YNNKEL (reference sequence). The CDR3 DNA follows: TGTGCCAGCAGCCAAGTATCCCTAGCGGGCAATGAGCAGTTCTTC. Amino acids: CASSQVSLAGNEQFF.

The J gene is TRBJ1-1, the V gene TRBV6-8; D may be TRBD1 (6 bases). The germline V gene encodes CDR1 MNHGY and CDR2 SAAAGT. Between the trimmed V and J ends, which lost 0 bases and 1 base, there was a span of 9 bases. The CDR3 loop spans 15 amino acids. The CDR3 is CASSYSIGGNTEAFF. DNA of the CDR3: TGTGCCAGCAGTTACTCGATAGGGGGGAACACTGAAGCTTTCTTT.

The chain couples TRBV19 to TRBJ1-2; 7 bases match TRBD1. V lost 5 bases to trimming and J lost 0 bases; unmatched junction nucleotides: 6. This CDR3 contains 15 residues. Germline V gives CDR1 LNHDA, CDR2 SQIVND (reference sequence). The CDR3 here is CASSPGTAANYGYTF. In DNA form, the CDR3 reads TGTGCCAGTAGTCCGGGGACAGCAGCTAACTATGGCTACACCTTC.

This chain connects TRBV11-2 to TRBJ2-3; D possibly corresponds to TRBD2 (5 bases). This CDR3 comprises 12 residues. V was cut by 5 bases and J by 14 bases, with 17 bases left in between. CDR1 is SGHAT, CDR2 FQNNGV, per germline. The CDR3 is CASSRLLVSMYF. Written as DNA, the CDR3 is TGTGCCAGCAGCCGACTACTAGTTTCTATGTATTTT.

V usage is TRBV5-1 and J usage is TRBJ2-7; no definite D call. CDR3 length: 14 residues. V lost 1 base and J lost 0, with 8 bases in between. Germline V gene data show CDR1 as SGHRS and CDR2 as YFSETQ. CDR3 region: CASSLPGSSYEQYF. In nucleotides, the CDR3 is TGCGCCAGCAGCTTGCCCGGTAGCTCCTACGAGCAGTACTTC.

This chain joins TRBV11-1 and TRBJ2-7, with 10 bases aligning to TRBD1. Germline V gene data show CDR1 as SGHAT and CDR2 as FQDESV (reference sequence). Unmatched junction bases numbered 2, after V lost 5 bases and J lost 4 bases. This CDR3 region has 13 residues. The CDR3 nucleotides are TGTGCCAGCAGCCCGGGACAGGGGTACGAGCAGTACTTC. As protein: CASSPGQGYEQYF.

This clonotype is classed as large. The chain couples TRBV9 to TRBJ2-3, with TRBD2 identical over 12 bases. The J segment lost 4 bases and the V segment lost 4 bases, leaving 7 bases of the junction unmatched. Germline CDR1 and CDR2: SGDLS and YYNGEE. CDR3 length: 16 residues. The CDR3 region is CASSPLAGGPPDTQYF. CDR3 nucleotides: TGTGCCAGCAGCCCCCTAGCGGGGGGGCCACCAGATACGCAGTATTTT.

The chain combines TRBV28 with TRBJ2-1, with TRBD2 matching 8 bases. Germline assignment: CDR1 MDHEN and CDR2 SYDVKM. This CDR3 contains 19 residues. Unmatched junction bases numbered 16, after V lost 3 bases and J lost 3 bases. Here the CDR3 DNA reads TGTGCCAGCAGTTTGGGGAGCGGGAGATTGTCGGGGTACTACAATGAGCAGTTCTTC. It translates to CASSLGSGRLSGYYNEQFF.

This clonotype showed up just a few times. V usage is TRBV28 and J usage is TRBJ2-7; TRBD2 matches at 8 bases. Germline trimming cut 6 bases from V and 6 bases from J; bases unmatched to any gene: 10. Germline V lookup: CDR1 MDHEN, CDR2 SYDVKM. The CDR3 is 14 residues long. DNA of the CDR3: TGTGCCAGCAGGCCGGGACTAGGCCCTGTCGAGCAGTACTTC. Protein product: CASRPGLGPVEQYF.

The chain uses TRBV13 and TRBJ2-3; D unresolved. The germline V gene encodes CDR1 PRHDT and CDR2 FYEKMQ (reference sequence). The CDR3 length is 13 residues. Trimming left V 7 bases short and J 2 bases short, with 10 bases between. The CDR3 bases are TGTGCCAGCACCGGCTCCTTCACAGATACGCAGTATTTT. Encoded protein: CASTGSFTDTQYF.

V and J are TRBV2 and TRBJ1-1; D remains unclear. The CDR3 has 14 residues. Germline V gene data show CDR1 as SNHLY and CDR2 as FYNNEI. V lost 6 bases and J 4 bases, leaving 15 bases between the germline ends. The CDR3 DNA reads TGTGCCAGCAGATCGAGACGTTTGGGCACTGAAGCTTTCTTT. This codes for CASRSRRLGTEAFF.